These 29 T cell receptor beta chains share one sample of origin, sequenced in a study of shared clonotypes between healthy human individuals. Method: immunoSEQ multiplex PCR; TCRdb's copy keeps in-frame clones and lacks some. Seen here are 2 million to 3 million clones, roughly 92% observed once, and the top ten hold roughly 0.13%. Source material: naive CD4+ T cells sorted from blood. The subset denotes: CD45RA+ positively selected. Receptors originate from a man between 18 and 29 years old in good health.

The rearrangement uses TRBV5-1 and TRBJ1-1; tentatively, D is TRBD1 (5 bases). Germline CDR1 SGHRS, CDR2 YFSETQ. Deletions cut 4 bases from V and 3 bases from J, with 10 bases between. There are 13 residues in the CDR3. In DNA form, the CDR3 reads TGCGCCAGCAGCCCGGGACTGTACACTGAAGCTTTCTTT. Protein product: CASSPGLYTEAFF.

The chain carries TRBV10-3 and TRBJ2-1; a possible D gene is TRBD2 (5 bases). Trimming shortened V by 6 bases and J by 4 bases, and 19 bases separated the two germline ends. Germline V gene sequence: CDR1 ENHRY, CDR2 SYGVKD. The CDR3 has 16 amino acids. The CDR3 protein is CAIRGADGKHYNEQFF. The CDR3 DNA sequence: TGTGCCATCAGGGGAGCGGATGGGAAGCATTACAATGAGCAGTTCTTC.

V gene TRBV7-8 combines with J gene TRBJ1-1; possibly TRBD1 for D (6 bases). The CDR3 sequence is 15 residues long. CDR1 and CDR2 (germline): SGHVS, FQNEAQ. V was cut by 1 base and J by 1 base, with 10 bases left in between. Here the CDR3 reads CASSLDGGRNTEAFF. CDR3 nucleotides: TGTGCCAGCAGCTTAGACGGGGGCCGGAACACTGAAGCTTTCTTT.

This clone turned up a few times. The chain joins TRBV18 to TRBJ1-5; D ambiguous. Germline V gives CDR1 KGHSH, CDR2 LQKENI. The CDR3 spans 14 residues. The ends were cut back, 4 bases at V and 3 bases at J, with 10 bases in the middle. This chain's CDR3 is CASSLMSDNQPQHF. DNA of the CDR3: TGTGCCAGCTCACTGATGTCAGACAATCAGCCCCAGCATTTT.

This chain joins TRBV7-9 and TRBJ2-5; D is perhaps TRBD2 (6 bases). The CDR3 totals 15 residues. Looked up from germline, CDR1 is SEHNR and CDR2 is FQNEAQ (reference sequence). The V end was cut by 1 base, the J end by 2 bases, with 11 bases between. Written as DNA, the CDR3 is TGTGCCAGCAGCTTAGGAAGGGCGGGGCAAGAGACCCAGTACTTC. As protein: CASSLGRAGQETQYF.

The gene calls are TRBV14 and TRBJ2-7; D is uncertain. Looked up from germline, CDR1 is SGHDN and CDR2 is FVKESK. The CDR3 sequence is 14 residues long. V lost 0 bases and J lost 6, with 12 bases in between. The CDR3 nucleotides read TGTGCCAGCAGCCAAGACTCGGTTCGGATCGAGCAGTACTTC. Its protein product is CASSQDSVRIEQYF.

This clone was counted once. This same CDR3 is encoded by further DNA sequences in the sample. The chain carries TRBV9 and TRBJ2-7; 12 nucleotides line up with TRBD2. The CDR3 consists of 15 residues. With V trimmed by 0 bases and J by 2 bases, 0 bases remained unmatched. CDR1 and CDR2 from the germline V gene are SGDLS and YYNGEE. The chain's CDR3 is CASSVGLAGAYEQYF. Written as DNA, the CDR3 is TGTGCCAGCAGCGTAGGACTAGCGGGGGCCTACGAGCAGTACTTC.

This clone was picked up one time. CDR3 DNA: TGTGCCAGCAGGAATTCAGGTTCGGAGACCCAGTACTTC. Amino acid sequence: CASRNSGSETQYF. V usage is TRBV11-2 and J usage is TRBJ2-5; D uncertain. Germline V gives CDR1 SGHAT, CDR2 FQNNGV. The CDR3 contains 13 residues. Trimming stripped 6 bases from V and 5 bases from J, with 13 bases between.

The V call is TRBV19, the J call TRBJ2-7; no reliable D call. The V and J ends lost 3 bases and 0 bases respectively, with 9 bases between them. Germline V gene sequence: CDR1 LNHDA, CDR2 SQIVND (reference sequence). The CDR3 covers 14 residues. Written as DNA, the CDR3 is TGTGCCAGTAGTATGACGTGGAGCTCCTACGAGCAGTACTTC. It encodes CASSMTWSSYEQYF.

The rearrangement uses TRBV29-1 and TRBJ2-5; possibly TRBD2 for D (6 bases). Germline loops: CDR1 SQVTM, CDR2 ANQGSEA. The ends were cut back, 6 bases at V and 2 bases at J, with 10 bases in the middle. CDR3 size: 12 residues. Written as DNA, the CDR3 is TGCAGCGTCCGCCGGGAGCAAGAGACCCAGTACTTC. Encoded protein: CSVRREQETQYF.

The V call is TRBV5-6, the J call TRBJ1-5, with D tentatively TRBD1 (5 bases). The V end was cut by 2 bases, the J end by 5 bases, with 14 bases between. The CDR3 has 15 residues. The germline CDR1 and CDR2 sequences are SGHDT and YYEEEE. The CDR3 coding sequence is TGTGCCAGCAGCTTACCTCCGTGGGGGGATCAGCCCCAGCATTTT. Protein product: CASSLPPWGDQPQHF.

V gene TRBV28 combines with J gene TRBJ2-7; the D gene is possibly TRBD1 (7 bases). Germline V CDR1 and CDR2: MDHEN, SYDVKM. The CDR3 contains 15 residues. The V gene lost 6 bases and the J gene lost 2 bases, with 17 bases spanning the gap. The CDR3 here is CASSLGAGGPYEQYF. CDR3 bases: TGTGCCAGCAGCCTTGGGGCAGGGGGGCCCTACGAGCAGTACTTC.

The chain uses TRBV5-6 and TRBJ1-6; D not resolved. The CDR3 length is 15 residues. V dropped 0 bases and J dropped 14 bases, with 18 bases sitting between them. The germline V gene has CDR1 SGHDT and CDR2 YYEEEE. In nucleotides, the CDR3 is TGTGCCAGCAGCTTGGTTCGCAACCTCGGATTGGCCCTCCACTTT. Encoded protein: CASSLVRNLGLALHF.

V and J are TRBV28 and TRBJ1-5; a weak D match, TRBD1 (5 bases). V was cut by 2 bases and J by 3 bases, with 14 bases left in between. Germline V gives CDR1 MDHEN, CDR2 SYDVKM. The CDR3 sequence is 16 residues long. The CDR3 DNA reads TGTGCCAGCAGTTTAAGGTGGGGGGTTACCAATCAGCCCCAGCATTTT. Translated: CASSLRWGVTNQPQHF.

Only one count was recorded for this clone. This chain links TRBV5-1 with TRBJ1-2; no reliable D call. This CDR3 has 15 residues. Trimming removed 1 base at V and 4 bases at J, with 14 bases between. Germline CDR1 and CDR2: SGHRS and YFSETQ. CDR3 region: CASSLTGDLFYGYTF. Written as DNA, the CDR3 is TGCGCCAGCAGCTTGACTGGGGATTTGTTCTATGGCTACACCTTC. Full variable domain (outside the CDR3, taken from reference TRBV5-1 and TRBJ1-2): KAGVTQTPRYLIKTRGQQVTLSCSPISGHRSVSWYQQTPGQGLQFLFEYFSETQRNKGNFPGRFSGRQFSNSRSEMNVSTLELGDSALYLCASSLTGDLFYGYTFGSGTRLTVV.

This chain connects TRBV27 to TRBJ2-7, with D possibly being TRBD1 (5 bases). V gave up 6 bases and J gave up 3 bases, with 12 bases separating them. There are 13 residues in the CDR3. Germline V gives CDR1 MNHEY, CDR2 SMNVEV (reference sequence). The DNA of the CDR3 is TGTGCCAGCAGCTCCCGACAGATCTACGAGCAGTACTTC. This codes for CASSSRQIYEQYF.

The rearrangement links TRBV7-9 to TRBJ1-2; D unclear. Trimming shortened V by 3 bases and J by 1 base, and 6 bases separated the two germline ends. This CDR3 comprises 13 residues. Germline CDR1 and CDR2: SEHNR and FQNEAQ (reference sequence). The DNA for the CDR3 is TGTGCCAGCAGCTTTAATAATAACTATGGCTACACCTTC. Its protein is CASSFNNNYGYTF.

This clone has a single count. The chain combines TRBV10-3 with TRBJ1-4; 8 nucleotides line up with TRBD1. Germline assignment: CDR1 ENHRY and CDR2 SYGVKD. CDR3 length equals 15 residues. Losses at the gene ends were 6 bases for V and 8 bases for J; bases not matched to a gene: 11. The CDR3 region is CAIRRQGRLNEKLFF. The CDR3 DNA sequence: TGTGCCATCAGGAGACAGGGGCGGTTAAACGAAAAACTGTTTTTT.

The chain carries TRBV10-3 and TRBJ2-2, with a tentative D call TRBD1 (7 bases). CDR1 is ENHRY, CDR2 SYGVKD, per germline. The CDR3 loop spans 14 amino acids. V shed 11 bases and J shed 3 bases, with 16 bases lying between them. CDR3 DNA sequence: TGTGCCTCGCGGAGGGGGCAGGACACCGGGGAGCTGTTTTTT. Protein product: CASRRGQDTGELFF.

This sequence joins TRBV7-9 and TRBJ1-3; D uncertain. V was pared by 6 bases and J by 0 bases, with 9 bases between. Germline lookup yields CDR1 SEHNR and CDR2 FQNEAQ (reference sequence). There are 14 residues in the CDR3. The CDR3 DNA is TGTGCCAGCAGTCATTGGCCCTCTGGAAACACCATATATTTT. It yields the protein CASSHWPSGNTIYF.

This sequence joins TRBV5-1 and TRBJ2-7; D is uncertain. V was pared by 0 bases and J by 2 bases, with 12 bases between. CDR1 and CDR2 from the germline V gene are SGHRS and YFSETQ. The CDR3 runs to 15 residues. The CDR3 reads CASSLELGIPYEQYF. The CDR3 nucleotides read TGCGCCAGCAGCTTGGAACTGGGAATCCCCTACGAGCAGTACTTC.

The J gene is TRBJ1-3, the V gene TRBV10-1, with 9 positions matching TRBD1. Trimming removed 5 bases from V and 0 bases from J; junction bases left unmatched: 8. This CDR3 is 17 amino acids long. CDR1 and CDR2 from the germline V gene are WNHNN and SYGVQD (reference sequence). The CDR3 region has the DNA TGCGCCAGCAGTTCTGGACAGGGGACAACCTCTGGAAACACCATATATTTT. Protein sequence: CASSSGQGTTSGNTIYF.

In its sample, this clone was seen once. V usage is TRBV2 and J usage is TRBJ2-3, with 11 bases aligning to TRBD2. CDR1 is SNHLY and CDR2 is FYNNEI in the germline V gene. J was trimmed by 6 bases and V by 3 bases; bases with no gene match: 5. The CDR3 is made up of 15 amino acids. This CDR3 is CASSDTSGGGDTQYF. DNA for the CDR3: TGTGCCAGCAGTGACACTAGCGGGGGAGGGGATACGCAGTATTTT. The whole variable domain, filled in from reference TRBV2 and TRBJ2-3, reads EPEVTQTPSHQVTQMGQEVILRCVPISNHLYFYWYRQILGQKVEFLVSFYNNEISEKSEIFDDQFSVERPDGSNFTLKIRSTKLEDSAMYFCASSDTSGGGDTQYFGPGTRLTVL.

The CDR3 here is CSVKDTPGEGKNIQYF. CDR3 bases: TGCAGCGTTAAGGACACCCCAGGGGAGGGCAAAAACATTCAGTACTTC. This chain uses TRBV29-1 with TRBJ2-4, with a weak D call TRBD2 (7 bases). The CDR3 has 16 residues. Germline lookup yields CDR1 SQVTM and CDR2 ANQGSEA. The V end lost 5 bases, the J end lost 3 bases, and 20 bases lay between the germline ends.

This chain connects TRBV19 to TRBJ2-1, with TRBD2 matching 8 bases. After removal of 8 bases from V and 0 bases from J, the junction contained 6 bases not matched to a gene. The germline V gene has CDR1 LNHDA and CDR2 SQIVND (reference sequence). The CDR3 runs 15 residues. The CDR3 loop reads CASSLGLASYNEQFF. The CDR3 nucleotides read TGTGCCAGTTCCCTAGGACTAGCCTCCTACAATGAGCAGTTCTTC.

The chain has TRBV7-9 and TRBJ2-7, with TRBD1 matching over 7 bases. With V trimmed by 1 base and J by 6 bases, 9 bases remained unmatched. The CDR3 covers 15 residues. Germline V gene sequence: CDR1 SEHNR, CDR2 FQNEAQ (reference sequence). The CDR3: CASSLETGRLGEQYF. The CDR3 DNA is TGTGCCAGCAGCTTAGAGACAGGGCGACTGGGCGAGCAGTACTTC.

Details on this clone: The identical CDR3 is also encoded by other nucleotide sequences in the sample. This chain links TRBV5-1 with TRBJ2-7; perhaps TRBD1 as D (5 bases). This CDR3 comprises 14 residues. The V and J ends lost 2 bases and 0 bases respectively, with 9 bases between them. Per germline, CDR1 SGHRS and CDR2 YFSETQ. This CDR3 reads CASSLSGNSYEQYF. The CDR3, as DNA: TGCGCCAGCAGCTTATCAGGGAACTCCTACGAGCAGTACTTC.

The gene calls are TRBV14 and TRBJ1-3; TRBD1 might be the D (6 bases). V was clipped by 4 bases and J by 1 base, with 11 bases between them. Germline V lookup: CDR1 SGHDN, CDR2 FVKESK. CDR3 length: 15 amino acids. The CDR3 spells CASSPTGTSGNTIYF. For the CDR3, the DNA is TGTGCCAGCAGCCCCACGGGGACATCTGGAAACACCATATATTTT.

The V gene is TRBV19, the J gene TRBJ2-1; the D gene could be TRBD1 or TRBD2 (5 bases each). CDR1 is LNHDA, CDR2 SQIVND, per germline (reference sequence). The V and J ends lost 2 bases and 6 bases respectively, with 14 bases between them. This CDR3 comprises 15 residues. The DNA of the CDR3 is TGTGCCAGTAGTATACAAGGGACCCTTGGCAATGAGCAGTTCTTC. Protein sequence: CASSIQGTLGNEQFF. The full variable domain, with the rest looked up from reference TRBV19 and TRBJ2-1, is DGGITQSPKYLFRKEGQNVTLSCEQNLNHDAMYWYRQDPGQGLRLIYYSQIVNDFQKGDIAEGYSVSREKKESFPLTVTSAQKNPTAFYLCASSIQGTLGNEQFFGPGTRLTVL.